The next 21 T cell receptor beta chains were all read from a single sample in a study of cytomegalovirus exposure and HLA in healthy donors. The PCR used 60 Vbeta and 13 Jbeta primers. TCRdb's table, derived via immunoSEQ multiplex PCR, lists solely in-frame clones and lacks some. There are 150,000 to 200,000 clones in the sample; 55% to 65% occur only once, and around 3.2% lies in the top ten. Specimen: PBMCs. These receptors were obtained from a middle-aged man in good health and CMV-seronegative.

The V and J genes are TRBV7-2 and TRBJ2-5; tentative D call: TRBD1 (6 bases). Germline lookup yields CDR1 SGHTA and CDR2 FQGNSA. V was clipped by 4 bases and J by 2 bases, with 14 bases between them. This CDR3 contains 15 residues. The CDR3 nucleotides are TGTGCCAGCAGCTCCCCGGACAGAGGACAAGAGACCCAGTACTTC. It codes for CASSSPDRGQETQYF.

This clone was observed once. The chain uses TRBV7-8 and TRBJ2-1, with TRBD2 matching over 8 bases. V lost 5 bases to trimming and J lost 6 bases; unmatched junction nucleotides: 9. Germline values: CDR1 SGHVS, CDR2 FQNEAQ. The CDR3 length is 15 residues. CDR3 bases: TGTGCCAGCAGCCCGGGACTAGTTATCGTCAATGAGCAGTTCTTC. Amino acids: CASSPGLVIVNEQFF.

This clone was seen more than once but under ten times. The J gene is TRBJ1-1, the V gene TRBV7-8; TRBD1 is a possible D gene (6 bases). The CDR3 is 13 residues long. Per the germline V gene, CDR1 is SGHVS and CDR2 is FQNEAQ. V lost 8 bases to trimming and J lost 11 bases, with 21 bases between them. CDR3 residues: CASHREGLGAAFF. The CDR3 DNA reads as TGTGCCAGCCACAGGGAGGGTCTGGGTGCGGCTTTCTTT.

This clone was picked up one time. J is TRBJ1-2 and V is TRBV7-9; TRBD1 matches 8 bases. J was trimmed by 0 bases and V by 3 bases; bases with no gene match: 6. CDR3 length equals 16 residues. The V gene's germline CDR1 is SEHNR and CDR2 FQNEAQ (reference sequence). CDR3 sequence (DNA): TGTGCCAGCAGCTTCCCGGGACAGGCGTCTAACTATGGCTACACCTTC. This translates into CASSFPGQASNYGYTF.

This clone has more than one count but fewer than ten. This chain joins TRBV9 and TRBJ2-7, with 14 bases identical to TRBD2. The CDR3 is 18 residues long. V shed 3 bases, J shed 3 bases, and the junction held 11 bases outside the gene matches. Germline CDR1 and CDR2: SGDLS and YYNGEE. CDR3 region: CASSAGTSGGKQYYEQYF. In DNA, the CDR3 is TGTGCCAGCAGCGCCGGGACTAGCGGGGGTAAACAGTACTACGAGCAGTACTTC. The whole variable domain, filled in from reference TRBV9 and TRBJ2-7, reads DSGVTQTPKHLITATGQRVTLRCSPRSGDLSVYWYQQSLDQGLQFLIQYYNGEERAKGNILERFSAQQFPDLHSELNLSSLELGDSALYFCASSAGTSGGKQYYEQYFGPGTRLTVT.

This clone was found once. This chain links TRBV7-6 with TRBJ2-7; 8 positions match TRBD1. V dropped 0 bases and J dropped 0; count of bases not matched to a gene: 1. Looked up from germline, CDR1 is SGHVS and CDR2 is FNYEAQ. There are 15 residues in the CDR3. CDR3: CASSLAQGASYEQYF. DNA for the CDR3: TGTGCCAGCAGCTTAGCGCAGGGGGCCTCCTACGAGCAGTACTTC.

The sample holds one count of this clone. The gene calls are TRBV18 and TRBJ2-5; no clear D. The DNA end is a closer match to TRBJ2-7, so the J assignment may be wrong. This CDR3 region has 13 residues. Germline V CDR1 and CDR2: KGHSH, LQKENI. This CDR3 reads CASSRAISYEQYF. CDR3 DNA: TGTGCCAGCTCACGGGCGATTTCCTACGAGCAGTACTTC.

The chain employs TRBV6-6 and TRBJ2-1; possible D gene TRBD1, 5 bases. The CDR3 runs 14 residues. The V gene's germline CDR1 is MNHNY and CDR2 SVGAGI (reference sequence). V gave up 4 bases and J gave up 1 base, with 8 bases separating them. CDR3 nucleotides: TGTGCCAGCAGTTGGGCAGGGTCCTACAATGAGCAGTTCTTC. As protein: CASSWAGSYNEQFF.

The rearrangement links TRBV19 to TRBJ1-6; 9 bases match TRBD1. This CDR3 has 17 residues. The trim removed 3 bases at V and 5 bases at J, leaving 8 bases unmatched. The germline V gene has CDR1 LNHDA and CDR2 SQIVND (reference sequence). The chain's CDR3 is CASSILDRGGDNSPLHF. The DNA for the CDR3 is TGTGCCAGTAGTATCCTGGACAGGGGAGGCGATAATTCACCCCTCCACTTT.

The genes are TRBV29-1 and TRBJ2-7, with 8 bases matching TRBD1. Germline CDR1 SQVTM, CDR2 ANQGSEA. The CDR3 contains 14 residues. V lost 6 bases to trimming and J lost 4 bases; unmatched junction nucleotides: 11. The CDR3 is CSVLTGGGGYEQYF. DNA of the CDR3: TGCAGCGTCCTAACAGGGGGTGGTGGATACGAGCAGTACTTC.

V usage is TRBV2 and J usage is TRBJ1-6; 9 bases agree with TRBD1. The CDR3 is 16 amino acids. After removal of 6 bases from V and 4 bases from J, the junction contained 7 bases not matched to a gene. Per germline, CDR1 SNHLY and CDR2 FYNNEI. CDR3 in DNA: TGTGCCAGCAGCGGACAGGGGCAGTTATATAATTCACCCCTCCACTTT. It yields the protein CASSGQGQLYNSPLHF.

The J gene is TRBJ2-5, the V gene TRBV4-2; 10 positions match TRBD2. Germline assignment: CDR1 LGHNA and CDR2 YNFKEQ. V trimming: 3 bases; J trimming: 5 bases; junction bases outside the gene matches: 9. This CDR3 is 16 amino acids long. CDR3 coding DNA: TGTGCCAGCAGCCAGGATCTAGCGGGAGTGGGTGAGACCCAGTACTTC. It yields the protein CASSQDLAGVGETQYF.

The chain combines TRBV29-1 with TRBJ1-1; possible D gene TRBD1, 6 bases. The CDR3 runs to 14 residues. Trimming pared 4 bases from V and 5 bases from J, leaving 17 bases between. In germline, CDR1 is SQVTM, CDR2 ANQGSEA. CDR3 protein: CSVVTTGSGTEAFF. The DNA for the CDR3 is TGCAGCGTTGTCACCACAGGGTCGGGGACTGAAGCTTTCTTT. The full variable domain, rest sourced from reference TRBV29-1 and TRBJ1-1, is SAVISQKPSRDICQRGTSLTIQCQVDSQVTMMFWYRQQPGQSLTLIATANQGSEATYESGFVIDKFPISRPNLTFSTLTVSNMSPEDSSIYLCSVVTTGSGTEAFFGQGTRLTVV.

This clone has just a few counts. This chain uses TRBV9 with TRBJ1-1; 9 bases map to TRBD1. Germline loops: CDR1 SGDLS, CDR2 YYNGEE. This CDR3 has 15 amino acids. V was clipped by 3 bases and J by 4 bases; unmatched bases: 7. This CDR3 reads CASSETGGVVTEAFF. The CDR3 bases are TGTGCCAGCAGCGAGACAGGGGGAGTAGTCACTGAAGCTTTCTTT.

J is TRBJ2-6 and V is TRBV27; D is perhaps TRBD2 (6 bases). Between the trimmed V and J ends, which lost 2 bases and 0 bases, there was a span of 8 bases. This CDR3 has 16 amino acids. CDR1 MNHEY and CDR2 SMNVEV come from the germline V gene (reference sequence). The CDR3 DNA is TGTGCCAGCAGTTTAGGGGGGAGCTCTGGGGCCAACGTCCTGACTTTC. Its protein product is CASSLGGSSGANVLTF.

The chain links TRBV6-6 to TRBJ2-2, with TRBD2 as a possible D gene (7 bases). The length of the CDR3 is 16 residues. Germline values: CDR1 MNHNY, CDR2 SVGAGI (reference sequence). V lost 2 bases and J 2 bases, leaving 12 bases between the germline ends. The CDR3: CASSYGGAGNTGELFF. The CDR3 DNA is TGTGCCAGCAGTTACGGGGGGGCCGGTAACACCGGGGAGCTGTTTTTT.

The V gene is TRBV30, the J gene TRBJ1-6, with D maybe TRBD1 (6 bases). Germline lookup yields CDR1 GTSNPN and CDR2 SVGIG (reference sequence). This CDR3 contains 18 residues. Trimming stripped 0 bases from V and 8 bases from J, with 23 bases between. CDR3 residues: CAWSVRPSGLQGYSPLHF. The CDR3 nucleotides are TGTGCCTGGAGTGTACGACCCTCAGGGTTACAGGGATATTCACCCCTCCACTTT.

The V call is TRBV4-1, the J call TRBJ2-7, with D possibly being TRBD2 (6 bases). The germline V and J ends were trimmed by 1 base and 7 bases, with 14 bases remaining between them. Germline values: CDR1 MGHRA, CDR2 YSYEKL. The CDR3 is 14 amino acids. The CDR3 nucleotides are TGCGCCAGCAGCCAAGGCCCAGCGGGCCGGGAGCAGTACTTC. Translation gives CASSQGPAGREQYF.

The chain recombines TRBV9 with TRBJ2-1; 8 bases map to TRBD2. The germline V gene encodes CDR1 SGDLS and CDR2 YYNGEE. V dropped 2 bases and J dropped 5; count of bases not matched to a gene: 9. The CDR3 spans 16 residues. The chain's CDR3 is CASSVLPGGANNEQFF. Here the CDR3 DNA reads TGTGCCAGCAGCGTGCTCCCGGGGGGGGCCAACAATGAGCAGTTCTTC.

The gene calls are TRBV5-6 and TRBJ1-2; maybe TRBD1 (6 bases). CDR1 and CDR2 from the germline V gene are SGHDT and YYEEEE. V was cut by 1 base and J by 2 bases, with 12 bases left in between. The CDR3 spans 15 residues. CDR3 in DNA: TGTGCCAGCAGCTTGATTCGGACAGTGAACTATGGCTACACCTTC. As protein: CASSLIRTVNYGYTF.

J is TRBJ2-5 and V is TRBV27; a weak D match, TRBD2 (5 bases). Trimming took 2 bases from V and 5 from J, leaving 6 bases between them. The CDR3 runs to 12 residues. From germline, CDR1 is MNHEY and CDR2 SMNVEV (reference sequence). The CDR3 loop reads CASSLTGETQYF. CDR3 DNA: TGTGCCAGCAGTTTAACGGGGGAGACCCAGTACTTC.